This T cell receptor beta chain came from a study of vaccination effects on CD4 cells after COVID-19. General observations from the study: Whether induced by infection or by vaccine, clones showed marked clonal contraction late after vaccination.

Sequencing was performed with immunoSEQ multiplex PCR; in TCRdb, only in-frame clones are kept and a portion is missing. The sample has roughly 56,000 clones, over 60% seen once. This clone was counted a few times. Its antigen is unknown. Per the germline V gene, CDR1 is SGHNT and CDR2 is YYREEE (reference sequence). V shed 4 bases, J shed 4 bases, and the junction held 15 bases outside the gene matches. CDR3 length equals 17 residues. CD4+ T cell isolation took place after less than 13 days of culture. None of the vaccinated had previously contracted SARS-CoV-2, and their nucleocapsid antibodies tested negative. IL-2 medium took the place of half the medium on both days 3 and 7.

Sequences were derived from CD4+ T cells from PBMCs cultured without peptide, sampled before COVID-19 vaccination. This clonotype was obtained from a human donor who received a COVID-19 vaccine. The gene calls are TRBV5-4 and TRBJ1-2; 8 positions agree with TRBD1. For the CDR3, the DNA is TGTGCCAGCAGCGCGGAAACCGGGACAGGCGACCTCTATGGCTACACCTTC. Its protein product is CASSAETGTGDLYGYTF.